These 18 T cell receptor beta chains share one sample of origin, sequenced in a study of shared clonotypes between healthy human individuals. TCRdb's table, derived via immunoSEQ multiplex PCR, lists solely in-frame clones and lacks some. The sample has some 2,500,000 clones, 93% seen once. The sequenced sample was naive CD4+ T cells from PBMCs. This sample's subset: CD45RA+ positively selected. Receptor source: a man between 18 and 29 years old in good health. Some clones in this sample may be carry-over from other donors' samples.

This clone appeared a few times. J is TRBJ1-1 and V is TRBV2; 9 nucleotides align to TRBD1. The germline V gene encodes CDR1 SNHLY and CDR2 FYNNEI. Germline trimming cut 5 bases from V and 11 bases from J; bases unmatched to any gene: 6. This CDR3 region has 12 residues. The CDR3 DNA is TGTGCCAGCAGTTCACAGGGGGCTAGTGCTTTCTTT. Residues: CASSSQGASAFF.

The J gene is TRBJ1-1, the V gene TRBV5-1; 11 nucleotides line up with TRBD1. Per germline, CDR1 SGHRS and CDR2 YFSETQ. This CDR3 comprises 14 residues. The junction had 4 bases not matched to a gene; V was cut back by 2 bases and J by 7 bases. The CDR3 reads CASSLRTGGNEAFF. Here the CDR3 DNA reads TGCGCCAGCAGCTTAAGGACAGGGGGCAATGAAGCTTTCTTT.

The chain has TRBV19 and TRBJ1-1; D gene ambiguous. The V gene lost 6 bases and the J gene lost 2 bases, with 10 bases spanning the gap. The CDR3 is 13 residues long. Per the germline V gene, CDR1 is LNHDA and CDR2 is SQIVND (reference sequence). Here the CDR3 DNA reads TGTGCCAGTAGCGTGGCCAGAAACACTGAAGCTTTCTTT. Translation: CASSVARNTEAFF.

In this sample, this clone turned up once. The rearrangement joins TRBV6-5 to TRBJ2-7; tentatively, D is TRBD1 (5 bases). The V end lost 2 bases, the J end lost 0 bases, and 14 bases lay between the germline ends. Per germline, CDR1 MNHEY and CDR2 SVGAGI. This CDR3 has 16 residues. In DNA, the CDR3 is TGTGCCAGCAGTTACCCCTCTACGGACATCTCCTACGAGCAGTACTTC. This codes for CASSYPSTDISYEQYF.

In this sample, this clone turned up a few times. The chain uses TRBV2 and TRBJ1-2, with a possible D match to TRBD1 (5 bases). Trimming took off 8 bases at V and 4 bases at J, with 11 bases between the two ends. Germline V gene sequence: CDR1 SNHLY, CDR2 FYNNEI. The CDR3 runs to 12 residues. The CDR3 sequence: CASVERGYGYTF. DNA for the CDR3: TGTGCCAGCGTTGAGAGGGGCTATGGCTACACCTTC.

The chain recombines TRBV7-9 with TRBJ2-3, with unresolved D. This CDR3 comprises 13 residues. Trimming shortened V by 6 bases and J by 4 bases, and 11 bases separated the two germline ends. The germline V gene encodes CDR1 SEHNR and CDR2 FQNEAQ (reference sequence). CDR3 residues: CASRLFPADTQYF. The CDR3 bases are TGTGCCAGCAGATTATTTCCGGCAGATACGCAGTATTTT.

With regard to this clone: Its ends do not fully match the called genes, so a read error is possible. This chain links TRBV10-1 with TRBJ2-3, with 9 bases matching TRBD2. The CDR3 runs to 12 residues. Germline CDR1 WNHNN, CDR2 SYGVQD (reference sequence). CDR3 DNA: TGCGCCAGCAGTGACCCGGGACTAGCAAGTCTTTTT. Translated: CASSDPGLASLF.

This CDR3 reads CASSSIPGVGANEKLFF. The CDR3 nucleotides are TGCGCCAGCAGCTCCATCCCCGGGGTAGGAGCTAATGAAAAACTGTTTTTT. V is TRBV5-1 and J is TRBJ1-4; D is unresolved. Germline-derived CDR1 and CDR2 are SGHRS and YFSETQ. This CDR3 is built from 17 residues. The V and J ends lost 3 bases and 3 bases respectively, with 18 bases between them.

The chain links TRBV11-2 to TRBJ1-1, with 8 bases fitting TRBD1. CDR3 size: 15 residues. The V and J ends lost 0 bases and 6 bases, in that order; junction bases with no gene match: 6. The germline gives CDR1 SGHAT, CDR2 FQNNGV. The CDR3 loop is CASSLDSGGPPEAFF. DNA for the CDR3: TGTGCCAGCAGCTTAGATTCAGGGGGCCCCCCTGAAGCTTTCTTT.

The chain carries TRBV5-1 and TRBJ2-1, with D hard to call. Per the germline V gene, CDR1 is SGHRS and CDR2 is YFSETQ. CDR3 length equals 15 residues. The V end lost 1 base, the J end lost 5 bases, and 13 bases lay between the germline ends. The CDR3 DNA follows: TGCGCCAGCAGCTTGAGGGCCTTAAATGACAATGAGCAGTTCTTC. Protein product: CASSLRALNDNEQFF.

In the case of this clone: This sample also contains other DNA sequences that code for the same CDR3. The chain joins TRBV7-3 to TRBJ2-1; a possible D gene is TRBD2 (6 bases). In germline, CDR1 is SGHTA, CDR2 FQGTGA. CDR3 length: 15 amino acids. Trimming pared 2 bases from V and 4 bases from J, leaving 12 bases between. The CDR3 region is CASSLGVAAYNEQFF. The CDR3 DNA follows: TGTGCCAGCAGCTTAGGAGTAGCGGCTTACAATGAGCAGTTCTTC.

V gene TRBV28 combines with J gene TRBJ2-5, with D perhaps TRBD1 (6 bases). The CDR3 loop spans 18 amino acids. V lost 6 bases and J 9 bases, leaving 32 bases between the germline ends. Germline CDR1 reads MDHEN; CDR2 reads SYDVKM. CDR3 nucleotides: TGTGCCAGCAGCCTAGGGGGAATACAGGGACCCCGGGTACGGGCCCAGTACTTC. This encodes CASSLGGIQGPRVRAQYF.

The chain couples TRBV5-1 to TRBJ2-3; D unresolved. CDR1 SGHRS and CDR2 YFSETQ come from the germline V gene. The CDR3 is 13 amino acids. Between the trimmed V and J ends, which lost 4 bases and 4 bases, there was a span of 10 bases. This chain's CDR3 is CASSKRRADTQYF. The DNA for the CDR3 is TGCGCCAGCAGCAAACGACGGGCAGATACGCAGTATTTT.

V gene TRBV7-2 combines with J gene TRBJ2-6; possible D gene TRBD1, 5 bases. Per germline, CDR1 SGHTA and CDR2 FQGNSA. The CDR3 has 16 amino acids. The V gene lost 5 bases and the J gene lost 4 bases, with 15 bases spanning the gap. The CDR3 is CASSVRAGSGANVLTF. The CDR3 DNA reads as TGTGCCAGCAGCGTAAGAGCAGGGTCCGGGGCCAACGTCCTGACTTTC.

The rearrangement joins TRBV5-1 to TRBJ2-7; D call uncertain. The CDR3 covers 13 residues. Trimming left V 0 bases short and J 5 bases short, with 9 bases between. Germline-derived CDR1 and CDR2 are SGHRS and YFSETQ. Here the CDR3 reads CASSLAHLDEQYF. CDR3 nucleotides: TGCGCCAGCAGCTTGGCACACCTTGACGAGCAGTACTTC.

The gene calls are TRBV19 and TRBJ1-2; D gene uncertain. The V end lost 1 base, the J end lost 4 bases, and 13 bases lay between the germline ends. Per the germline V gene, CDR1 is LNHDA and CDR2 is SQIVND (reference sequence). The CDR3 extends over 15 amino acids. CDR3 sequence (DNA): TGTGCCAGTAGTATAGGTAGCAACGCCCCCTATGGCTACACCTTC. Protein product: CASSIGSNAPYGYTF.

CDR3 protein: CAISEPQGNSNQPQHF. The CDR3 DNA sequence: TGTGCCATCAGTGAGCCCCAGGGGAATAGCAATCAGCCCCAGCATTTT. The rearrangement links TRBV10-3 to TRBJ1-5, with a weak D call TRBD1 (6 bases). This CDR3 contains 16 residues. The germline CDR1 and CDR2 sequences are ENHRY and SYGVKD. Trimming cost V 2 bases and J 0 bases, with 11 bases left between them.

The chain combines TRBV5-4 with TRBJ2-5; TRBD1 matches at 9 bases. V lost 4 bases and J lost 4; bases outside the gene matches: 11. This CDR3 comprises 16 residues. The germline gives CDR1 SGHNT, CDR2 YYREEE (reference sequence). The CDR3 here is CASSQDRGLGGETQYF. In DNA form, the CDR3 reads TGTGCCAGCAGCCAGGACAGGGGTCTAGGGGGAGAGACCCAGTACTTC.